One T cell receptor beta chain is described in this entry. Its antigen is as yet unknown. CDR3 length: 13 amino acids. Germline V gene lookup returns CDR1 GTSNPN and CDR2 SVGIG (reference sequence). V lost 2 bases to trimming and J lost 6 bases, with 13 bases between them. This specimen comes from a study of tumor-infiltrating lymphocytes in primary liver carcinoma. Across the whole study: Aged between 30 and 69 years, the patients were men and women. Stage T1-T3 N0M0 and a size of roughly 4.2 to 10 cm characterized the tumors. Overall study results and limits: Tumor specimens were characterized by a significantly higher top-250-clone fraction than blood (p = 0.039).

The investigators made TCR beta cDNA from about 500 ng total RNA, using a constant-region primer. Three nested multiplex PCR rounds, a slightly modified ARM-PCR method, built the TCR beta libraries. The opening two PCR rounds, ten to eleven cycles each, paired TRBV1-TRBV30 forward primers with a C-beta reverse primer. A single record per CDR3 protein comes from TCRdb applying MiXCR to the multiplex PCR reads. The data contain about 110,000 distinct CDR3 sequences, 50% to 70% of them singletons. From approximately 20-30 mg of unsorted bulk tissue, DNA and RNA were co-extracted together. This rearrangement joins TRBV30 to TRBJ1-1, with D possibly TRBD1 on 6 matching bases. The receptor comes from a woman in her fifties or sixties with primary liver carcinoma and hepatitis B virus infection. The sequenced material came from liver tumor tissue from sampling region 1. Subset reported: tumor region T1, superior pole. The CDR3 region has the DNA TGTGCCTGGAGTTGGGGGGGGGGCGCTGAAGCTTTCTTT. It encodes CAWSWGGGAEAFF.